This T cell receptor (beta chain) was identified during a study of cytomegalovirus exposure and HLA in healthy donors. Study outcomes and limitations: Most CMV-associated TCR beta chains appeared HLA-restricted in a later analysis. Per a later analysis, HLA-associated TCR beta chains showed more clonal expansion than other, equally common TCR beta chains. Reportedly, cytomegalovirus status was diagnosed with high sensitivity and specificity. With later analysis, a missense DCLRE1C variant became linked to TCR beta V- and J-gene trimming.

In regard to this clone: What it binds is unknown.

The V and J ends lost 1 base and 10 bases respectively, with 13 bases between them. Germline-derived CDR1 and CDR2 are GTSNPN and SVGIG (reference sequence). The CDR3 is made up of 13 amino acids. 13 Jbeta primers and 60 Vbeta primers were used for the PCR. The method was immunoSEQ multiplex PCR; TCRdb's version includes in-frame clones alone and lacks a portion of them. The sample lists about 200,000 clones; 70% to 80% were seen once. The sequenced sample consisted of PBMCs. The chain links TRBV30 to TRBJ2-2; D perhaps matches TRBD2 (6 bases). This clonotype was sampled from a man aged 25 to 40 in good health and CMV-seronegative. The CDR3 protein is CAWSENSGMELFF. CDR3 bases: TGTGCCTGGAGTGAGAATAGCGGAATGGAGCTGTTTTTT.